The TCR beta chain described here comes from a study of monozygotic twins with inflammatory bowel disease. The CDR3 has 16 residues. Per germline, CDR1 MNHEY and CDR2 SMNVEV (reference sequence). Per TCR library, 3500 ng of total RNA was used. TCRdb reprocessed the 5' RACE reads and keeps a single row for each CDR3 protein, giving no DNA. This sample contains around 380,000 distinct CDR3 sequences. Researchers collected approximately 2.5 ml of blood per donor. The sequence came from a human donor with ulcerative colitis or Crohn's disease, or a healthy co-twin of an affected twin (not recorded which). The chain has TRBV27 and TRBJ2-7; TCRdb returns TRBD1, unconfirmable since there is no DNA. Sequencing was done on a sample of blood. This chain's CDR3 is CASSLHRGALSYEQYF.